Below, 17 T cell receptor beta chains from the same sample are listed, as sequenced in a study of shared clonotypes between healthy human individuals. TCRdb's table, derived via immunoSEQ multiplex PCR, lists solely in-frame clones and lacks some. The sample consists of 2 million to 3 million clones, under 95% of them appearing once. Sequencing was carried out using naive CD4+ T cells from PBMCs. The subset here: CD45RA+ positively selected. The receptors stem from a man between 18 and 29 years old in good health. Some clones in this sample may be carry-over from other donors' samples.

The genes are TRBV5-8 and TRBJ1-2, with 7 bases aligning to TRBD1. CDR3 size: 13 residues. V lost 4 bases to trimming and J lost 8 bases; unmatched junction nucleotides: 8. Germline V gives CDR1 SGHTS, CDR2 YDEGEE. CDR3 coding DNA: TGTGCCAGCAGCAGGACAGGACCGGCGGGCTACACCTTC. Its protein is CASSRTGPAGYTF.

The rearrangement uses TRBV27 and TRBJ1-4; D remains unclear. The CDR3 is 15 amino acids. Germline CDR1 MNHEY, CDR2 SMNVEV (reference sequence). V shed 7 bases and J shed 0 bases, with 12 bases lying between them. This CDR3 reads CASTTGRATNEKLFF. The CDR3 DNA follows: TGTGCCAGCACAACTGGACGGGCAACTAATGAAAAACTGTTTTTT.

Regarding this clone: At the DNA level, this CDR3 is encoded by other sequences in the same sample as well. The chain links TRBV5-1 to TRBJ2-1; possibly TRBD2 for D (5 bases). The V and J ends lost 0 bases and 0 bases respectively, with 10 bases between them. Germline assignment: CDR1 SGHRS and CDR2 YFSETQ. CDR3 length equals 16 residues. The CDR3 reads CASSLAGLSSYNEQFF. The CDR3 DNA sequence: TGCGCCAGCAGCTTGGCCGGACTGAGCTCCTACAATGAGCAGTTCTTC.

The CDR3 region is CASSGFGGQTGELFF. The CDR3 nucleotides read TGTGCCAGCAGCGGCTTTGGGGGGCAAACCGGGGAGCTGTTTTTT. This chain joins TRBV11-2 and TRBJ2-2; D may match TRBD1 or TRBD2 (6 bases each). V was cut by 5 bases and J by 5 bases, with 15 bases left in between. The CDR3 is 15 amino acids. CDR1 and CDR2 (germline): SGHAT, FQNNGV.

The CDR3 sequence is CASSFGLSEAFF. For the CDR3, the DNA is TGTGCCAGCAGTTTCGGGTTGTCAGAAGCTTTCTTT. The J gene is TRBJ1-1, the V gene TRBV25-1, with D unresolved. CDR3 length: 12 amino acids. Trimming shortened V by 5 bases and J by 8 bases, and 12 bases separated the two germline ends. The germline V gene has CDR1 MGHDK and CDR2 SYGVNS.

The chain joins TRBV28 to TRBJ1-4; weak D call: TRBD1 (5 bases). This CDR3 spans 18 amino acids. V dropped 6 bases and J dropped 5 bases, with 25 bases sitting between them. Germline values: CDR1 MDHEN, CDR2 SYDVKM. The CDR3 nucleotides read TGTGCCAGCAGCCCGACAAAGGGTGGGACCGCGGAAAATGAAAAACTGTTTTTT. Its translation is CASSPTKGGTAENEKLFF.

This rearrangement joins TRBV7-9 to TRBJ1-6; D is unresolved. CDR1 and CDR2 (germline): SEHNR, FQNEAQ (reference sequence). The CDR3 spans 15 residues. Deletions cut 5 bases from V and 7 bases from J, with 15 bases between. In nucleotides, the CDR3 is TGTGCCAGCAGCCCCGTTGGCAGCTTAAATTCACCCCTCCACTTT. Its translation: CASSPVGSLNSPLHF.

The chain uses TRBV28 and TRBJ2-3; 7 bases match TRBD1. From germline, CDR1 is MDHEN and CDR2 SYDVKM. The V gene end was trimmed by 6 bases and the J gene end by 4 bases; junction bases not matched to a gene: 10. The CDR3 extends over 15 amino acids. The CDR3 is CASSFRQGGADTQYF. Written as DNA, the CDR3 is TGTGCCAGCAGCTTTCGACAGGGTGGTGCAGATACGCAGTATTTT.

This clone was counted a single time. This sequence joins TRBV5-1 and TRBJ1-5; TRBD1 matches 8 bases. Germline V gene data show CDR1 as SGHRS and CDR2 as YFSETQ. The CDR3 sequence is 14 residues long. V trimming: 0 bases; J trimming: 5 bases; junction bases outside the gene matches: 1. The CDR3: CASSLGTGYQPQHF. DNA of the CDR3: TGCGCCAGCAGCTTGGGGACAGGGTATCAGCCCCAGCATTTT.

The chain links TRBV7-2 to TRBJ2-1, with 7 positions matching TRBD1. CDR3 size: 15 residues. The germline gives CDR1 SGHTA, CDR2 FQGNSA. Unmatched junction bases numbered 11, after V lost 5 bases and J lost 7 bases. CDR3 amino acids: CASSEGGPTGNEQFF. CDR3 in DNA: TGTGCCAGCAGCGAAGGGGGCCCGACCGGAAATGAGCAGTTCTTC.

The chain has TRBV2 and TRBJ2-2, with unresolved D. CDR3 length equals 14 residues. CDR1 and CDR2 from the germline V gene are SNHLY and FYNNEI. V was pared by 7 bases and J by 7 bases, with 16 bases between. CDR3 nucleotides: TGTGCCAGCAATGGTGGGATAGCAGGCGGGGAGCTGTTTTTT. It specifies CASNGGIAGGELFF.

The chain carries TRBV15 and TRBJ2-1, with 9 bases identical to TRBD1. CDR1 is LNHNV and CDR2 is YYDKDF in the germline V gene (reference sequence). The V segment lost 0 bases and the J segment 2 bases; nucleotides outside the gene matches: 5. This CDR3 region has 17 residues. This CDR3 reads CATSRDGTGGTYNEQFF. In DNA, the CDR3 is TGTGCCACCAGCAGAGATGGTACAGGGGGCACCTACAATGAGCAGTTCTTC.

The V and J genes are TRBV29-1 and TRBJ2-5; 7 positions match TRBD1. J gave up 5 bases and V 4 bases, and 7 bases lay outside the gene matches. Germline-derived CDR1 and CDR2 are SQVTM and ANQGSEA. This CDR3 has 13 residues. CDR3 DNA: TGCAGCGTTGGACAGGGCCGTTGGGAGACCCAGTACTTC. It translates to CSVGQGRWETQYF.

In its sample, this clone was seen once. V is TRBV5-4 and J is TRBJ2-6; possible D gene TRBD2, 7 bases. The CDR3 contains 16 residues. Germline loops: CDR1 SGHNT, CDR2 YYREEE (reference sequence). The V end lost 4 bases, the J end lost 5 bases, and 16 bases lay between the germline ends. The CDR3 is CASSPAGAQRANVLTF. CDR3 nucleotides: TGTGCCAGCAGCCCCGCGGGGGCGCAACGGGCCAACGTCCTGACTTTC. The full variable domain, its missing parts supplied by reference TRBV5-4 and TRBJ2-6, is ETGVTQSPTHLIKTRGQQVTLRCSSQSGHNTVSWYQQALGQGPQFIFQYYREEENGRGNFPPRFSGLQFPNYSSELNVNALELDDSALYLCASSPAGAQRANVLTFGAGSRLTVL.

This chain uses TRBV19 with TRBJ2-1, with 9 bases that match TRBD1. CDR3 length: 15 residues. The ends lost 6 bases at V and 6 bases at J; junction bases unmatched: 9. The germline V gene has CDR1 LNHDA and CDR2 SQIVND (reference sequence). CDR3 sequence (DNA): TGTGCCAGTAGGAACACAGGGGGCGCGGGCAATGAGCAGTTCTTC. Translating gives CASRNTGGAGNEQFF.

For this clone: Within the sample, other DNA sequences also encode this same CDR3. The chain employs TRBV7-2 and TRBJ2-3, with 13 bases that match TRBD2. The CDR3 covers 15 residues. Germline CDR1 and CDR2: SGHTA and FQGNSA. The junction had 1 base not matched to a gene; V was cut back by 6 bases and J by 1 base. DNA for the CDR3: TGTGCCAGCAGTGGGACTAGCGGGGGCACAGATACGCAGTATTTT. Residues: CASSGTSGGTDTQYF.

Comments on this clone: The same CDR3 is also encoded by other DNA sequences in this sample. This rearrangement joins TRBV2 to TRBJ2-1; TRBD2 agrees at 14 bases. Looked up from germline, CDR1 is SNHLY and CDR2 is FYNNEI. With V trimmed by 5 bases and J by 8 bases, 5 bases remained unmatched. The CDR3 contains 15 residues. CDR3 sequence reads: CASSLGLAGVDEQFF. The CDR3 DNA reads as TGTGCCAGCAGTTTGGGACTAGCGGGAGTCGATGAGCAGTTCTTC.